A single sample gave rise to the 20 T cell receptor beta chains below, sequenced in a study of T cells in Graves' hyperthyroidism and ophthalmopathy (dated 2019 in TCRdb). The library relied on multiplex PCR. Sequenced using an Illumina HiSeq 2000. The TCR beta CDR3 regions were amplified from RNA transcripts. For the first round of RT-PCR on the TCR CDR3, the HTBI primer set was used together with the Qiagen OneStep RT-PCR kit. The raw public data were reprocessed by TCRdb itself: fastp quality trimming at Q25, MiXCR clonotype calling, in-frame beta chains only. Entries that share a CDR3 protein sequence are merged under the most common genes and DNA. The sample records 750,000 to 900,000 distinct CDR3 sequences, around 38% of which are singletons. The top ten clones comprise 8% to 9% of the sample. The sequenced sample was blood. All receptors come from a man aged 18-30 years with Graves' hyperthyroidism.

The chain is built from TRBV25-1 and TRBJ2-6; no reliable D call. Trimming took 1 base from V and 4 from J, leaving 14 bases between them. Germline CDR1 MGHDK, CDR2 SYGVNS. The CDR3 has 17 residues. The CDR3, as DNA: TGTGCCAGCAGTGAATCTGGGGTGGTAGCCGGGGCCAACGTCCTGACTTTC. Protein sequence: CASSESGVVAGANVLTF.

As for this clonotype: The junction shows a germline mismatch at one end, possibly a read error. The DNA of the CDR3 is TGTGCCAGCAGTCCCGACGGGACAGTAAGAGGCTACACCTTC. This encodes CASSPDGTVRGYTF. The gene calls are TRBV10-3 and TRBJ1-2, with 7 bases that match TRBD1. Germline V CDR1 and CDR2: ENHRY, SYGVKD. This CDR3 comprises 14 residues.

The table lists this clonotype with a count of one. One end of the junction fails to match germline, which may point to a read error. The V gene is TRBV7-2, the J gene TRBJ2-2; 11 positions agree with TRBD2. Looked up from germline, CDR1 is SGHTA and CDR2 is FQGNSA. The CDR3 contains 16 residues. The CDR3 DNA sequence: TGTGCCAGCAGCTCATATAGCGGGAGGGGTGTCGGGGAGCTGCTTTTT. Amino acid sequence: CASSSYSGRGVGELLF.

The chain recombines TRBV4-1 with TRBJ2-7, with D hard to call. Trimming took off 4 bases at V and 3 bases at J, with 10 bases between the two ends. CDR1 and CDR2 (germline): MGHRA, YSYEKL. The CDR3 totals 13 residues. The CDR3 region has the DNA TGCGCCAGCAGCCCCTCGGTGGACTACGAGCAGTACTTC. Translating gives CASSPSVDYEQYF.

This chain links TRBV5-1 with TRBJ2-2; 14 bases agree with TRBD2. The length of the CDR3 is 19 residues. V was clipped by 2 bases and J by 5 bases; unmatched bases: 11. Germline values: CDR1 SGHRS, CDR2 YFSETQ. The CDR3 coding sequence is TGCGCCAGCAGCTTATATGGGACTAGCGGGAGATCGGGGACCGGGGAGCTGTTTTTT. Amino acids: CASSLYGTSGRSGTGELFF.

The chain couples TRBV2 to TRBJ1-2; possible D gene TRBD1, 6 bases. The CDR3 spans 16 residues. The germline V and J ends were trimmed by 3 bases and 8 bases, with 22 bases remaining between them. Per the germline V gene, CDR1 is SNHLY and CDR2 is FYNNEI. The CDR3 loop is CASSDPGTLRGGGYTF. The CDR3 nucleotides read TGTGCCAGCAGTGACCCCGGGACACTGAGAGGTGGGGGCTACACCTTC.

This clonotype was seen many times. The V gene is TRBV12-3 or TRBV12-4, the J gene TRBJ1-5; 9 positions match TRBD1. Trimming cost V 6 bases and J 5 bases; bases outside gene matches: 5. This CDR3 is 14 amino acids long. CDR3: CASSPQGADQPQHF. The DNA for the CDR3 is TGTGCCAGCAGCCCACAGGGGGCGGATCAGCCCCAGCATTTT.

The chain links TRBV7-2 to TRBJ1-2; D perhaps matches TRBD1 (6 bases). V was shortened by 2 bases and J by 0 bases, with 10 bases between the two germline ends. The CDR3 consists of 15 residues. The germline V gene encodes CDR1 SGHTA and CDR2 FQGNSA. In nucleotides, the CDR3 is TGTGCCAGCAGCTTACCCGGACAGACTAACTATGGCTACACCTTC. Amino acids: CASSLPGQTNYGYTF.

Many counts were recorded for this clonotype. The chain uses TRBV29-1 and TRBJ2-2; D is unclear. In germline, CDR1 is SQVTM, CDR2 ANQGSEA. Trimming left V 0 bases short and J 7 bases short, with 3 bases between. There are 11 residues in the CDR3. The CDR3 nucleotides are TGCAGCGTTGAAGACGGCGGGGAGCTGTTTTTT. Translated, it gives CSVEDGGELFF.

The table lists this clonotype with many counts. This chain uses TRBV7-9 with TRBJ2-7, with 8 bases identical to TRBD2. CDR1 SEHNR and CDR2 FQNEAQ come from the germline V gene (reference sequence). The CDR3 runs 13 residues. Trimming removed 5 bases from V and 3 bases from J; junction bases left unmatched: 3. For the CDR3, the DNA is TGTGCCAGCAGCCCCCGGGGGGGCTACGAGCAGTACTTC. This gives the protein CASSPRGGYEQYF.

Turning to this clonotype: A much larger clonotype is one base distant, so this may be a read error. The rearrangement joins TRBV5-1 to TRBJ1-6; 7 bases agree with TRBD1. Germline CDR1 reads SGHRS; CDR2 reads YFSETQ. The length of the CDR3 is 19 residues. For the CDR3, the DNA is TGCACCAGCAGCTTGAAGGCTCCAGGGGGAAGCTCCTATAATTCACCCCTCCACTTT. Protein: CTSSLKAPGGSSYNSPLHF. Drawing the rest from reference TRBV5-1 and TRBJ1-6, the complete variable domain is KAGVTQTPRYLIKTRGQQVTLSCSPISGHRSVSWYQQTPGQGLQFLFEYFSETQRNKGNFPGRFSGRQFSNSRSEMNVSTLELGDSALYLCTSSLKAPGGSSYNSPLHFGNGTRLTVT.

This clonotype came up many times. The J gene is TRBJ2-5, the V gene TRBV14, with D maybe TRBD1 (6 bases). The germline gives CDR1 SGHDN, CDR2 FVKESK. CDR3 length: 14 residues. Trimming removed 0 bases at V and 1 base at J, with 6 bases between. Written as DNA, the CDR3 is TGTGCCAGCAGCCAAGAGGACAGCCAAGAGACCCAGTACTTC. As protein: CASSQEDSQETQYF. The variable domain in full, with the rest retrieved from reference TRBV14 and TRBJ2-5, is EAGVTQFPSHSVIEKGQTVTLRCDPISGHDNLYWYRRVMGKEIKFLLHFVKESKQDESGMPNNRFLAERTGGTYSTLKVQPAELEDSGVYFCASSQEDSQETQYFGPGTRLLVL.

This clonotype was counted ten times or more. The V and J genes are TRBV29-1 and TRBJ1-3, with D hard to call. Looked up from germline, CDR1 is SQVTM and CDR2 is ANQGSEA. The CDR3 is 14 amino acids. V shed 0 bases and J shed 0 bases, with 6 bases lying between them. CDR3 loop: CSVEDGNSGNTIYF. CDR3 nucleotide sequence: TGCAGCGTTGAAGATGGGAACTCTGGAAACACCATATATTTT. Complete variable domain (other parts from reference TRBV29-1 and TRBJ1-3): SAVISQKPSRDICQRGTSLTIQCQVDSQVTMMFWYRQQPGQSLTLIATANQGSEATYESGFVIDKFPISRPNLTFSTLTVSNMSPEDSSIYLCSVEDGNSGNTIYFGEGSWLTVV.

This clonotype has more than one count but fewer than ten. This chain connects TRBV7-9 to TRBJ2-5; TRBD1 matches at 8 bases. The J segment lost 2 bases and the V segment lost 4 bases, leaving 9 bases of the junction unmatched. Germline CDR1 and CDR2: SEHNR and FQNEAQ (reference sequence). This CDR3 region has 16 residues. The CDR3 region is CASSSSPGQAQETQYF. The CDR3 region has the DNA TGTGCCAGCAGCTCCTCACCGGGACAGGCACAAGAGACCCAGTACTTC.

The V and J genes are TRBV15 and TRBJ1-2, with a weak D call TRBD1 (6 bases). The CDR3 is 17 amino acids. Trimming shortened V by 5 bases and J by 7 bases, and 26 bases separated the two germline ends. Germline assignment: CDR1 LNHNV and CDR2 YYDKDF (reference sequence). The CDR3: CATSPAGAGEGVAGYTF. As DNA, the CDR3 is TGTGCCACCAGCCCCGCGGGGGCCGGGGAGGGGGTGGCTGGCTACACCTTC.

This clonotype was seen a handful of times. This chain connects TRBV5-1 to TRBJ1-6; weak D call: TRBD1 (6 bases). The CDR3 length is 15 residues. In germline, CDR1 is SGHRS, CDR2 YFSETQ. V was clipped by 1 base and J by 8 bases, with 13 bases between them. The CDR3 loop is CASSLWGGADSPLHF. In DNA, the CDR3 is TGCGCCAGCAGCTTGTGGGGGGGGGCTGATTCACCCCTCCACTTT.

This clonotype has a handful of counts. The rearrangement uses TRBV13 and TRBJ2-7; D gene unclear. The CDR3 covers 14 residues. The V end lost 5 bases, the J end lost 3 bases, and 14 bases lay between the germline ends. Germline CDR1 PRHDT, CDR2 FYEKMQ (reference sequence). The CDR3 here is CASSLTPRVYEQYF. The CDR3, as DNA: TGTGCCAGCAGCCTAACCCCTCGGGTCTACGAGCAGTACTTC.

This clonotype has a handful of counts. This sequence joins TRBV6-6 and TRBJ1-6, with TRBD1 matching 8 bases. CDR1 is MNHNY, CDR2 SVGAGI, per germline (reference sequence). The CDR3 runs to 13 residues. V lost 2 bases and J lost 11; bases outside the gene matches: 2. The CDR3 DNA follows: TGTGCCAGCAGTTACGGACAGGGAGCACCCCTCCACTTT. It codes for CASSYGQGAPLHF.

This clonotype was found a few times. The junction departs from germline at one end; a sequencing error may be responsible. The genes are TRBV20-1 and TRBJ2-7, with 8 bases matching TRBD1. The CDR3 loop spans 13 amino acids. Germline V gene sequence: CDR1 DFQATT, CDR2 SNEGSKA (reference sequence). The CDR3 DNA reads TGCAGTGCCTACGACAGGGGTTCTCACGAGCAATACTTC. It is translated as CSAYDRGSHEQYF.

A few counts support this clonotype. CDR3 sequence: CASSLDGGYTEAFF. Written as DNA, the CDR3 is TGCGCCAGCAGCTTGGATGGCGGTTACACTGAAGCTTTCTTT. The chain links TRBV5-1 to TRBJ1-1; D unresolved. The CDR3 spans 14 residues. Trimming stripped 0 bases from V and 3 bases from J, with 9 bases between. The germline V gene has CDR1 SGHRS and CDR2 YFSETQ.